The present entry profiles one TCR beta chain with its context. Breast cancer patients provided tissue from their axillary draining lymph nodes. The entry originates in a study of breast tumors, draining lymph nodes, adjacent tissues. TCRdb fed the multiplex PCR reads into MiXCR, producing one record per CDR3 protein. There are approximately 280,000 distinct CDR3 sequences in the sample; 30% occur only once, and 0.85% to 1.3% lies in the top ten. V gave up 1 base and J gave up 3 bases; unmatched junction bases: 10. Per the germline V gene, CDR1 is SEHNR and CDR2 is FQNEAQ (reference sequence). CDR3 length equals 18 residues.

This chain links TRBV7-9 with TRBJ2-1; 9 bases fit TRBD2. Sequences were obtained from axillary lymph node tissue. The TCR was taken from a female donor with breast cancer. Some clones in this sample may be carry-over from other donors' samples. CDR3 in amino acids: CASSLGPSGIGFYNEQFF. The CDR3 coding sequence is TGTGCCAGCAGCTTAGGGCCTAGCGGGATAGGATTCTACAATGAGCAGTTCTTC.